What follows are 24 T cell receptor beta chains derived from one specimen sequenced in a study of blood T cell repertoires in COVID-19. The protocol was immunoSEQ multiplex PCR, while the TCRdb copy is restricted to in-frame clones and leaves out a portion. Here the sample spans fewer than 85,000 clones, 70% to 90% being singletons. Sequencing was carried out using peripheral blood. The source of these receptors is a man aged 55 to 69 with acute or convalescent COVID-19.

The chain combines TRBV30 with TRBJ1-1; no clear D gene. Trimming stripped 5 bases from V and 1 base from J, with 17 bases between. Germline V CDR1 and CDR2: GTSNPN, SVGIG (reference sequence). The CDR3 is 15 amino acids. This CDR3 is CAWGRRVGGNTEAFF. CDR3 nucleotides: TGTGCCTGGGGGAGGAGGGTTGGCGGGAACACTGAAGCTTTCTTT.

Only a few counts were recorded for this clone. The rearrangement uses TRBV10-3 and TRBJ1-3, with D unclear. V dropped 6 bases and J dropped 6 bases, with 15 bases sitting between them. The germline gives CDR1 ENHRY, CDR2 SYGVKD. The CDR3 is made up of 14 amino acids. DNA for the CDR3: TGTGCCATCAGCCCCGGGGTTGCGGAAAACACCATATATTTT. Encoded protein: CAISPGVAENTIYF.

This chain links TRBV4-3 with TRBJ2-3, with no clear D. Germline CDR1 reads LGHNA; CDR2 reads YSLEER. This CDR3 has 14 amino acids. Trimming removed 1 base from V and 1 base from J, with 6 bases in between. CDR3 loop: CASSQVTGTDTQYF. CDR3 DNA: TGCGCCAGCAGCCAAGTAACAGGCACAGATACGCAGTATTTT.

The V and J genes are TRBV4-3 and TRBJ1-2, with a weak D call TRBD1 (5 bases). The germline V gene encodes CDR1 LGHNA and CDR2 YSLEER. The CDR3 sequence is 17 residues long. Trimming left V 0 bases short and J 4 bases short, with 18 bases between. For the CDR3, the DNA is TGCGCCAGCAGCCAAGAAGTAGGTACAGGCAGGTCCTATGGCTACACCTTC. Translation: CASSQEVGTGRSYGYTF.

The chain's CDR3 is CASSSPTDEGEKLFF. The CDR3 coding sequence is TGTGCCAGCAGCTCACCGACAGACGAAGGGGAAAAACTGTTTTTT. The gene calls are TRBV11-2 and TRBJ1-4, with a tentative D call TRBD1 (5 bases). Trimming removed 4 bases at V and 8 bases at J, with 17 bases between. CDR1 and CDR2 (germline): SGHAT, FQNNGV. CDR3 length: 15 amino acids.

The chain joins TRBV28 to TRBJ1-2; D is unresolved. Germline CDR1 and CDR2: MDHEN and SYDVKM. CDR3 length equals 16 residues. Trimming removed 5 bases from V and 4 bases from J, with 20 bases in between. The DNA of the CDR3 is TGTGCCAGCAGTCAATATGGTTCTCGGGGTTCCTATGGCTACACCTTC. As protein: CASSQYGSRGSYGYTF.

This chain's CDR3 is CASSLALAGPIGQPQHF. The CDR3 DNA reads as TGTGCCAGCAGCTTGGCCTTGGCGGGGCCCATAGGGCAGCCCCAGCATTTT. The chain couples TRBV5-8 to TRBJ1-5, with D possibly TRBD1 on 5 matching bases. Looked up from germline, CDR1 is SGHTS and CDR2 is YDEGEE. The CDR3 extends over 17 amino acids. Trimming pared 0 bases from V and 7 bases from J, leaving 20 bases between.

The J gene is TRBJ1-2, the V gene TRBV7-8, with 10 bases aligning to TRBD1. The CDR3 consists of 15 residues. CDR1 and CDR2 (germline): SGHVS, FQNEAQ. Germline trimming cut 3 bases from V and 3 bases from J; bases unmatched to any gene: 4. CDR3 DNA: TGTGCCAGCAGCTTCGACAGGGGGCCGTACTATGGCTACACCTTC. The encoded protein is CASSFDRGPYYGYTF.

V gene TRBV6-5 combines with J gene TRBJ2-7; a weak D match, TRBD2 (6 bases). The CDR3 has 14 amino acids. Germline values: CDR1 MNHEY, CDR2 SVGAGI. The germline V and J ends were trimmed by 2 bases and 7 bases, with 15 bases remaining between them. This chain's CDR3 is CASSYRGYLGEQYF. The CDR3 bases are TGTGCCAGCAGTTACCGGGGGTATCTGGGGGAGCAGTACTTC.

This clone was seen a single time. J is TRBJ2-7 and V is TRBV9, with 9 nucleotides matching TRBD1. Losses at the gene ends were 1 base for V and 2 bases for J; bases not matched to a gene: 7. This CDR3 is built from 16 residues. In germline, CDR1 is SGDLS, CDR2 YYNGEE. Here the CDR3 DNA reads TGTGCCAGCAGCGTATCGACAGGGGGGCTTACCTACGAGCAGTACTTC. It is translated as CASSVSTGGLTYEQYF.

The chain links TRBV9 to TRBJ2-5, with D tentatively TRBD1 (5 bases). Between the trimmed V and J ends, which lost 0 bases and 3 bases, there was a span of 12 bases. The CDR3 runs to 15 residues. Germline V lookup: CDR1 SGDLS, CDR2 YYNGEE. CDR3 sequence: CASSVAPTVEETQYF. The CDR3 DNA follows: TGTGCCAGCAGCGTAGCCCCGACAGTAGAAGAGACCCAGTACTTC.

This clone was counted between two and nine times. DNA of the CDR3: TGTGCCAGCAGCTTTAGCGGGGGGGCCATCGACGAGCAGTACTTC. As protein: CASSFSGGAIDEQYF. The rearrangement uses TRBV5-4 and TRBJ2-7; 11 positions agree with TRBD2. The CDR3 loop spans 15 amino acids. CDR1 and CDR2 from the germline V gene are SGHNT and YYREEE (reference sequence). V was clipped by 2 bases and J by 5 bases; unmatched bases: 6.

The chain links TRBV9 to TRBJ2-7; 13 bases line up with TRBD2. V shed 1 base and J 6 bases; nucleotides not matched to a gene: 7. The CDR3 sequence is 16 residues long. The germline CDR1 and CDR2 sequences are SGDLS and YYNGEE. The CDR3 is CASSVRLAGGIGEQYF. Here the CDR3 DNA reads TGTGCCAGCAGCGTAAGACTAGCGGGGGGCATCGGCGAGCAGTACTTC.

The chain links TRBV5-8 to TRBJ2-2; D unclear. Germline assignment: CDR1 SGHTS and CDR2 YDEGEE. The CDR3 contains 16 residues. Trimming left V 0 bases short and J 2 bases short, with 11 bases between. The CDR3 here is CASSLAKTLNTGELFF. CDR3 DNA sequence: TGTGCCAGCAGCTTGGCCAAGACTCTTAACACCGGGGAGCTGTTTTTT.

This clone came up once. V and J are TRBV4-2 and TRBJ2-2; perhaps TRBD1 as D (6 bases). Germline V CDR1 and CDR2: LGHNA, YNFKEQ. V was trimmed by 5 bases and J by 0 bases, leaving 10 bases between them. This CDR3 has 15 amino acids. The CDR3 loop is CASSKDRANTGELFF. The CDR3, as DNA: TGTGCCAGCAGCAAGGACAGAGCGAACACCGGGGAGCTGTTTTTT.

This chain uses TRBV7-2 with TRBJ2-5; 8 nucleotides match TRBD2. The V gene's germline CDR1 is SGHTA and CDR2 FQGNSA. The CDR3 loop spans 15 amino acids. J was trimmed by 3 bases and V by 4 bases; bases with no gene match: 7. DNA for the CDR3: TGTGCCAGCAGCTCGGGACTAGGGAGGAAAGAGACCCAGTACTTC. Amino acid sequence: CASSSGLGRKETQYF.

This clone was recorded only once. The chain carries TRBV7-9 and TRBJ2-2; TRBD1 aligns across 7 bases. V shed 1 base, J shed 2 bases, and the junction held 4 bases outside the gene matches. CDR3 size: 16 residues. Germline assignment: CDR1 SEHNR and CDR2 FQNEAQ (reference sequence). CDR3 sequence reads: CASSLGRTGNTGELFF. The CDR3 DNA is TGTGCCAGCAGCTTAGGAAGGACAGGAAACACCGGGGAGCTGTTTTTT. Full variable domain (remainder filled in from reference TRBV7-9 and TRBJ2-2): DTGVSQNPRHKITKRGQNVTFRCDPISEHNRLYWYRQTLGQGPEFLTYFQNEAQLEKSRLLSDRFSAERPKGSFSTLEIQRTEQGDSAMYLCASSLGRTGNTGELFFGEGSRLTVL.

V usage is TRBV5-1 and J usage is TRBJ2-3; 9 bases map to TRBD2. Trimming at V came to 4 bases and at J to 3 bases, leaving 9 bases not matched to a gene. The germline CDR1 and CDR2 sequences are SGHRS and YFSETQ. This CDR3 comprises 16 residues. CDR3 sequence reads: CASSPSPSGATDTQYF. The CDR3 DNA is TGCGCCAGCAGCCCCTCTCCTAGCGGGGCAACAGATACGCAGTATTTT.

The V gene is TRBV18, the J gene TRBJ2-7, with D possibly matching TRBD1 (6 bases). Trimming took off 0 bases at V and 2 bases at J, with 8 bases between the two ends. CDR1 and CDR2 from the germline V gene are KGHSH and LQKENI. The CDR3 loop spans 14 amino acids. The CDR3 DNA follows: TGTGCCAGCTCACCACCCCAGGGGACCTACGAGCAGTACTTC. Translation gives CASSPPQGTYEQYF.

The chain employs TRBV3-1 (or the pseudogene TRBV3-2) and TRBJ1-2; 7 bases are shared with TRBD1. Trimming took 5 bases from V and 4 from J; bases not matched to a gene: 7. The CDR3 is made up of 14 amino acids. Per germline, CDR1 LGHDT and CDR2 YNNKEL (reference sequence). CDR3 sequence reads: CASSTPTGIYGYTF. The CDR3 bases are TGTGCCAGCAGCACACCGACAGGGATCTATGGCTACACCTTC.

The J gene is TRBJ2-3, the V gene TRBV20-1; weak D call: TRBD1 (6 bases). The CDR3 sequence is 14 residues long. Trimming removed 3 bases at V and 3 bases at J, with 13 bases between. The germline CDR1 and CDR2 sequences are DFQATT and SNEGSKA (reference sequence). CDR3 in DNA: TGCAGTGCTAGTGGGGGCTTCGAGACAGATACGCAGTATTTT. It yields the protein CSASGGFETDTQYF.

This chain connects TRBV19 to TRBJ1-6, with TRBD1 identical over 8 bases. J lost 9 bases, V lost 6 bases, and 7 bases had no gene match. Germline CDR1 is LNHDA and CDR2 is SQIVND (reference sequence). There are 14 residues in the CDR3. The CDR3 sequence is CASSEGQGGSPLHF. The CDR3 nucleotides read TGTGCCAGTAGCGAAGGACAGGGTGGTTCACCCCTCCACTTT.

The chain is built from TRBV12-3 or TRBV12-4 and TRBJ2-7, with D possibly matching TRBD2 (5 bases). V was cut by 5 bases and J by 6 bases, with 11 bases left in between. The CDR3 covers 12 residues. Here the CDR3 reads CASSIPRGEQYF. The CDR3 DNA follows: TGTGCCAGCAGTATTCCACGGGGCGAGCAGTACTTC.

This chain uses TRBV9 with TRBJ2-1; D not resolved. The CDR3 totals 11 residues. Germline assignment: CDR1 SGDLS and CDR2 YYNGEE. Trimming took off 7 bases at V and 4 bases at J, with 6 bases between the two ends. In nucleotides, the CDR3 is TGTGCCAGCGGCTCGTACAATGAGCAGTTCTTC. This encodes CASGSYNEQFF.